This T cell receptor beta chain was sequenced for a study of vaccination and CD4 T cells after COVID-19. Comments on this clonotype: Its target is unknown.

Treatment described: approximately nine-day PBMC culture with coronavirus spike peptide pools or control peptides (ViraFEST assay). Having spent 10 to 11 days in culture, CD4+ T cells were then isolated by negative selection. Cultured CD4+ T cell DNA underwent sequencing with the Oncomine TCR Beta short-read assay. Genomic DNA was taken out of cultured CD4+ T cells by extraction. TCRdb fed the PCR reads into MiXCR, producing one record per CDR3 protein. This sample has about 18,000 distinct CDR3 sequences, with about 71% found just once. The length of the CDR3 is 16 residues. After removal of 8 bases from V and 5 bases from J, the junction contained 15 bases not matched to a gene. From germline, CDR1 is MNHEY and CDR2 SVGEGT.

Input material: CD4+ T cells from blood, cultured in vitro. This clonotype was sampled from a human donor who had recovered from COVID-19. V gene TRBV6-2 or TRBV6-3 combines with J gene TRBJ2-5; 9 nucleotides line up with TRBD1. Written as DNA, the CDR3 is TGTGCCAGCCACCCATCCGGGACAGGGTTTCGGGAGACCCAGTACTTC. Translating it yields CASHPSGTGFRETQYF.